This T cell receptor (beta chain) was retrieved from a study of blood T cells in healthy people across ages. Whole-study results and caveats: Naive CD4+ cells and diversity were both higher in long-lived donors than in aged donors.

Through a sample-barcoded 5' primer and a J-beta primer mix, a second PCR was run for roughly 6 to 12 cycles. TCRdb itself ran the 5' RACE reads through MiXCR, one entry per CDR3 protein. Of about 680,000 distinct CDR3 sequences listed, roughly 49% are singletons. V lost 0 bases, J lost 3 bases, and 14 bases lay in between. There are 16 residues in the CDR3. Germline V CDR1 and CDR2: SGHRS, YFSETQ. This clonotype was counted a single time. Its antigen is still unknown. The clonotype comes from a woman between 55 and 75 years old in good health. The genes are TRBV5-1 and TRBJ2-3, with D tentatively TRBD1 (6 bases). The material sequenced was blood. CDR3 loop: CASSLEVQGKTDTQYF. As DNA, the CDR3 is TGCGCCAGCAGCTTGGAAGTCCAGGGGAAAACAGATACGCAGTATTTT. Combining the CDR3 with reference TRBV5-1 and TRBJ2-3 gives the whole variable domain KAGVTQTPRYLIKTRGQQVTLSCSPISGHRSVSWYQQTPGQGLQFLFEYFSETQRNKGNFPGRFSGRQFSNSRSEMNVSTLELGDSALYLCASSLEVQGKTDTQYFGPGTRLTVL.